The T cell receptor beta chain described here comes from a study of T cells in Graves' hyperthyroidism and ophthalmopathy. This CDR3 spans 16 amino acids. Per germline, CDR1 LNHNV and CDR2 YYDKDF (reference sequence). V was pared by 3 bases and J by 6 bases, with 11 bases of the junction left unmatched. RNA transcripts provided the source from which TCR beta CDR3 regions were amplified. Using the HTBI primer set, a first-round RT-PCR was run on the TCR CDR3. TCRdb re-derived calls from the multiplex PCR reads in MiXCR, one entry per CDR3 protein. The data hold about 500,000 distinct CDR3 sequences, with 15% to 20% observed a single time. This clonotype has only a few counts. At least 3 on the Clinical Activity Score was recorded for ophthalmopathy patients, who also had NOSPECS grade at least 4 and duration under 3 months. Diagnostic decisions used clinical symptoms, serum thyroxine and TRAb, thyroid ultrasound and orbital computed tomography.

The clonotype comes from a woman in her 30s with Graves' ophthalmopathy. Sequencing was carried out using blood. This rearrangement joins TRBV15 to TRBJ2-7, with 10 bases that match TRBD1. The CDR3 spells CATSRVRGTGETEQYF. The CDR3 bases are TGTGCCACCAGCAGGGTTAGGGGGACAGGGGAAACCGAGCAGTACTTC. Supplemented by reference TRBV15 and TRBJ2-7, the full variable domain reads DAMVIQNPRYQVTQFGKPVTLSCSQTLNHNVMYWYQQKSSQAPKLLFHYYDKDFNNEADTPDNFQSRRPNTSFCFLDIRSPGLGDTAMYLCATSRVRGTGETEQYFGPGTRLTVT.